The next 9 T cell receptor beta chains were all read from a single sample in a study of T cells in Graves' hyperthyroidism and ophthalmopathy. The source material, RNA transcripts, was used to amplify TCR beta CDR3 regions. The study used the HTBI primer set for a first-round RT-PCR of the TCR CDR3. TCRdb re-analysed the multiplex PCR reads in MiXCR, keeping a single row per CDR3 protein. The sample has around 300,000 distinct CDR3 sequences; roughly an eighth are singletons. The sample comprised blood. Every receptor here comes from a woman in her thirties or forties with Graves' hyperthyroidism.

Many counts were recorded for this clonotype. The DNA for the CDR3 is TGTGCCAGCAGTTCTGGACAGGCCGCCCAAGAGACCCAGTACTTC. Encoded protein: CASSSGQAAQETQYF. This chain joins TRBV28 and TRBJ2-5; 7 nucleotides agree with TRBD1. The CDR3 is 15 residues long. V shed 4 bases and J 1 base; nucleotides not matched to a gene: 6. Germline loops: CDR1 MDHEN, CDR2 SYDVKM.

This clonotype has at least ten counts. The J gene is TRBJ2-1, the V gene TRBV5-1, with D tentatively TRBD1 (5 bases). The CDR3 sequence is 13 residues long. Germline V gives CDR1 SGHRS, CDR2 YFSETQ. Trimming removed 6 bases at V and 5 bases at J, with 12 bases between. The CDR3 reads CASKQGAHNEQFF. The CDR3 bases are TGCGCCAGCAAGCAGGGCGCACACAATGAGCAGTTCTTC.

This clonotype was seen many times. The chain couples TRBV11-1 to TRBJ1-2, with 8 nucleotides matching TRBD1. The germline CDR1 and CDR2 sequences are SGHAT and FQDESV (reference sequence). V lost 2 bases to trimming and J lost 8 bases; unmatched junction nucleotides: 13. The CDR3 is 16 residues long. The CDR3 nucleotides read TGTGCCAGCAGCTTAAACCAGGGACAGGCGCATTCGGGCTACACCTTC. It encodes CASSLNQGQAHSGYTF.

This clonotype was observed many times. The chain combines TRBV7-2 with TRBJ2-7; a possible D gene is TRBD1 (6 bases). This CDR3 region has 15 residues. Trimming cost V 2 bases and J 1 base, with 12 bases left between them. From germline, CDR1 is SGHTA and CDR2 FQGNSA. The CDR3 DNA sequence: TGTGCCAGCAGCTTATTCAGGGGAATATCCTACGAGCAGTACTTC. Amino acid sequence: CASSLFRGISYEQYF.

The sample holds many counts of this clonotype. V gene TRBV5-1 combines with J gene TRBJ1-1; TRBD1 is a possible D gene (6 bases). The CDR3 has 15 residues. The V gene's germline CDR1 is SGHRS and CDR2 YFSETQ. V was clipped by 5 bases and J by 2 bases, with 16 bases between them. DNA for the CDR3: TGCGCCAGCAGAGGGGGATTGGGAGCAAACACTGAAGCTTTCTTT. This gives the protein CASRGGLGANTEAFF.

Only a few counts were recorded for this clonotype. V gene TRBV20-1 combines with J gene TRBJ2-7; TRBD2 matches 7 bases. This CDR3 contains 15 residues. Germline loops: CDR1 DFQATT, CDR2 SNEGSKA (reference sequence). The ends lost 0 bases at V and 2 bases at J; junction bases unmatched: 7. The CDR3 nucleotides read TGCAGTGCTAGAGATAAGGTAGCGGGCGCCTACGAGCAGTACTTC. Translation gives CSARDKVAGAYEQYF.

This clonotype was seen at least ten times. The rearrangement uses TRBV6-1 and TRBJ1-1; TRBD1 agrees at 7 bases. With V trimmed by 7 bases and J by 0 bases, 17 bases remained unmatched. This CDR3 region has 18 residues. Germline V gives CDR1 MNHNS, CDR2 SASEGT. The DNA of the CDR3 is TGTGCCAGCAACCCCGCACCGGGACAGAAGATCATGAACACTGAAGCTTTCTTT. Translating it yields CASNPAPGQKIMNTEAFF.

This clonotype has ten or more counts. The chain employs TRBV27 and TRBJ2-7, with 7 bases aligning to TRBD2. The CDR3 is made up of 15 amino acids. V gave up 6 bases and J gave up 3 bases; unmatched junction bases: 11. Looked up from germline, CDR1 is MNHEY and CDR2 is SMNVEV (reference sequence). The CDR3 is CASSISGTTLYEQYF. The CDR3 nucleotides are TGTGCCAGCAGCATTTCCGGGACTACCCTCTACGAGCAGTACTTC.

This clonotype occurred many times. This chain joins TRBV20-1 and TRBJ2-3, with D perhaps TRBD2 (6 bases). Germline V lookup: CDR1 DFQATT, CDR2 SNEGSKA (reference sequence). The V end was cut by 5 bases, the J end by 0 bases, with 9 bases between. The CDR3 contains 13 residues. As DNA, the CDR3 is TGCAGTGCTCAAAGCGGGAGCACAGATACGCAGTATTTT. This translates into CSAQSGSTDTQYF.